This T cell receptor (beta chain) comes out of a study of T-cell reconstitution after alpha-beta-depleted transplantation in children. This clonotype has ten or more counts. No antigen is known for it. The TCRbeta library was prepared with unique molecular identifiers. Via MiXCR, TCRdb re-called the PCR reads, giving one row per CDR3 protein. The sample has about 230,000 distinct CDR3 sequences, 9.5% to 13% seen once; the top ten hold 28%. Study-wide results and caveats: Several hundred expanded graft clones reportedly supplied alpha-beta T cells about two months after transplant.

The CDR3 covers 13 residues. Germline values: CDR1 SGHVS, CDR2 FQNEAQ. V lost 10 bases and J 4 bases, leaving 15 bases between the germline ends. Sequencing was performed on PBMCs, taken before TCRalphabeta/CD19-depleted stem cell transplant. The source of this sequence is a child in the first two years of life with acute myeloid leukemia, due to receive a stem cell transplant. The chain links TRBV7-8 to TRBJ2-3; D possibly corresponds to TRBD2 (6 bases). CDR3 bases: TGTGCCAAAAAAAAAAGGAGGGCAGATACGCAGTATTTT. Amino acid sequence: CAKKKRRADTQYF. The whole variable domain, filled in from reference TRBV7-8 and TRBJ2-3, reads GAGVSQSPRYKVAKRGQDVALRCDPISGHVSLFWYQQALGQGPEFLTYFQNEAQLDKSGLPSDRFFAERPEGSVSTLKIQRTQQEDSAVYLCAKKKRRADTQYFGPGTRLTVL.